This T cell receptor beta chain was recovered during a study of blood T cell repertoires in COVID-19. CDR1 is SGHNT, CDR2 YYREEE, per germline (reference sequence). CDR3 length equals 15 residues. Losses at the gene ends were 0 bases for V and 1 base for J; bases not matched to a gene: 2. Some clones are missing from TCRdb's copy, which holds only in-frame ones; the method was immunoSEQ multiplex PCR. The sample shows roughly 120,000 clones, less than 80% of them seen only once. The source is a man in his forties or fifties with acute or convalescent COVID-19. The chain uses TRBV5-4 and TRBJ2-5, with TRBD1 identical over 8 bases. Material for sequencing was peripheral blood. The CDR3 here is CASSLVRGPQETQYF. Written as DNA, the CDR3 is TGTGCCAGCAGCTTGGTCAGGGGGCCCCAAGAGACCCAGTACTTC.